The T cell receptor (beta chain) under discussion was sequenced for a study of early T cells in non-severe SARS-CoV-2 infection. On the study more broadly: The authors sequenced bulk RNA from unsorted whole blood, leaving chains unpaired. The study's findings and limits: Anti-spike CD8 responses were favored in VDJdb matching, and private and CD4 specificities were missed.

At least ten counts were recorded for this clonotype. Its cognate antigen is unknown. Unique molecular identifiers tagged individual cDNA molecules. One entry per CDR3 protein results from TCRdb running MiXCR on the 5' RACE reads. This sample has 60,000 to 70,000 distinct CDR3 sequences, with 9.1% found just once. V was clipped by 4 bases and J by 4 bases; unmatched bases: 6. Germline V CDR1 and CDR2: MNHNS, SASEGT. CDR3 length: 16 residues. The rearrangement uses TRBV6-1 and TRBJ2-1; 11 nucleotides match TRBD2. The clonotype comes from an adult who was a healthcare worker with PCR-confirmed SARS-CoV-2 infection or an uninfected control (not recorded which). Sequencing was performed on whole blood. The CDR3 here is CASSAPLAGVYNEQFF. The CDR3 nucleotides read TGTGCCAGCAGTGCTCCACTAGCGGGAGTTTACAATGAGCAGTTCTTC.